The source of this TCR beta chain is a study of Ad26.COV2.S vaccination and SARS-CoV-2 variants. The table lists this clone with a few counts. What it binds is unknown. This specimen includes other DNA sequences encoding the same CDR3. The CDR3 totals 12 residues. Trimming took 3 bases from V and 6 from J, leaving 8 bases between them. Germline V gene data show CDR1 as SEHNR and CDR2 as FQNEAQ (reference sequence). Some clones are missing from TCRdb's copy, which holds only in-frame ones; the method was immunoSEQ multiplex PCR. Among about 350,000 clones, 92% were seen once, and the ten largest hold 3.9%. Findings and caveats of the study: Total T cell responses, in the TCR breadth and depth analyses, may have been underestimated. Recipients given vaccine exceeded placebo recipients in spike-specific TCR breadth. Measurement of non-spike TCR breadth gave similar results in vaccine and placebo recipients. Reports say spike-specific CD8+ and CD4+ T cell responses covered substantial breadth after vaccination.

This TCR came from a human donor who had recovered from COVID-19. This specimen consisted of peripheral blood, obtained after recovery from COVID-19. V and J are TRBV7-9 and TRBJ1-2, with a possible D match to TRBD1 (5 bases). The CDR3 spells CASSLGRDGYTF. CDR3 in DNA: TGTGCCAGCAGCTTGGGGCGGGATGGCTACACCTTC. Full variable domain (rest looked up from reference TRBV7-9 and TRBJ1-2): DTGVSQNPRHKITKRGQNVTFRCDPISEHNRLYWYRQTLGQGPEFLTYFQNEAQLEKSRLLSDRFSAERPKGSFSTLEIQRTEQGDSAMYLCASSLGRDGYTFGSGTRLTVV.